Reported below is one T cell receptor (beta chain). This likely comes from a read error, as the CDR3 has no conserved phenylalanine or tryptophan at its end. The data were obtained in a study of tumor and adjacent non-tumor tissue in lung cancer. The CDR3 consists of 13 residues. Germline V lookup: CDR1 DFQATT, CDR2 SNEGSKA (reference sequence). With 6 bases clipped from V and 8 bases from J, the junction kept 7 bases outside the gene matches. Three rounds of nested PCR, following a modified ARM-PCR protocol, produced the TCRbeta library. TCRdb independently ran MiXCR on the multiplex PCR reads; one entry per CDR3 protein. The sample lists approximately 100,000 distinct CDR3 sequences; approximately 71% were seen once. No cell sorting was done before RNA was extracted from the tissue.

The V gene is TRBV20-1, the J gene TRBJ2-2, with 9 bases matching TRBD1. The TCR was taken from a woman aged 60-75 years with non-small cell lung cancer. Sequenced sample: lung tumor tissue. The CDR3 region has the DNA TGCAGTGCCGGACAGGGGCCTAGAGGGGAGCTGTTTCTT. Its translation is CSAGQGPRGELFL.